A single sample is the source of the 22 T cell receptor beta chains below, sequenced in a study of CD8 T cells in ankylosing spondylitis. The study, taken as a whole, reports: Ankylosing spondylitis blood appeared to carry a characteristic TCR beta motif of seven to nine highly homologous variants.

TCRdb re-called the 5' RACE reads through MiXCR, storing one row per CDR3 protein. Found here are fewer than 750,000 distinct CDR3 sequences, under 20% of them singletons; the top ten hold about 20%. No antigen has been identified for these receptors. The sequenced sample was blood, either unsorted or a sorted T cell fraction (not recorded which). The receptors originated from a male donor with ankylosing spondylitis.

There are a few counts of this clonotype. The chain joins TRBV7-9 to TRBJ2-7, with 8 bases that match TRBD1. Germline V CDR1 and CDR2: SEHNR, FQNEAQ (reference sequence). V shed 4 bases and J 7 bases; nucleotides not matched to a gene: 3. The CDR3 sequence is 12 residues long. The CDR3 sequence is CASSWRDREQYF. In DNA form, the CDR3 reads TGTGCCAGCAGCTGGCGGGACAGGGAGCAGTACTTC.

J is TRBJ1-2 and V is TRBV12-3 or TRBV12-4, with D perhaps TRBD1 (6 bases). The ends were cut back, 7 bases at V and 8 bases at J, with 23 bases in the middle. The CDR3 spans 15 residues. The CDR3 reads CASTSTTGGRVGYTF. The CDR3 nucleotides read TGTGCCAGCACTTCTACAACCGGGGGGCGCGTAGGCTACACCTTC.

The V call is TRBV12-3 or TRBV12-4, the J call TRBJ1-2, with TRBD1 as a possible D gene (5 bases). V dropped 3 bases and J dropped 2 bases, with 13 bases sitting between them. CDR3 length: 15 residues. The CDR3 DNA reads TGTGCCAGCAGTTTTCGCGGAGGGGAGAACTATGGCTACACCTTC. This translates into CASSFRGGENYGYTF.

This clonotype showed up just a few times. V is TRBV7-3 and J is TRBJ2-7, with TRBD1 identical over 8 bases. Germline lookup yields CDR1 SGHTA and CDR2 FQGTGA. CDR3 length: 19 amino acids. After removal of 6 bases from V and 1 base from J, the junction contained 20 bases not matched to a gene. The CDR3 reads CASSSRRQGKRSSSYEQYF. In DNA form, the CDR3 reads TGTGCCAGCAGTTCGCGGCGACAGGGGAAGAGAAGTTCGTCCTACGAGCAGTACTTC.

V gene TRBV10-3 combines with J gene TRBJ2-1, with D perhaps matching TRBD2 (6 bases). This CDR3 comprises 15 residues. The V end was cut by 6 bases, the J end by 8 bases, with 20 bases between. CDR1 is ENHRY and CDR2 is SYGVKD in the germline V gene. CDR3 sequence reads: CAIRDLAYNSHEQFF. In DNA form, the CDR3 reads TGTGCCATCAGGGACCTAGCGTACAATTCCCATGAGCAGTTCTTC.

This clonotype was picked up a small number of times. This rearrangement joins TRBV6-2 or TRBV6-3 to TRBJ1-1; D unclear. Germline lookup yields CDR1 MNHEY and CDR2 SVGEGT. The CDR3 is 15 residues long. V shed 7 bases and J shed 1 base, with 16 bases lying between them. The CDR3 is CASNPSTAGNTEAFF. For the CDR3, the DNA is TGTGCCAGCAATCCAAGTACCGCAGGGAACACTGAAGCTTTCTTT.

This clonotype has just a few counts. V usage is TRBV14 and J usage is TRBJ2-1; D may be TRBD1 or TRBD2 (5 bases each). From germline, CDR1 is SGHDN and CDR2 FVKESK. Trimming took 3 bases from V and 15 from J, leaving 18 bases between them. There are 13 residues in the CDR3. CDR3 region: CASSQLLAGTRFF. CDR3 DNA sequence: TGTGCCAGCAGCCAGCTCCTGGCCGGGACGCGGTTCTTC.

V usage is TRBV7-2 and J usage is TRBJ2-7; D remains ambiguous. The V end was cut by 0 bases, the J end by 3 bases, with 21 bases between. Looked up from germline, CDR1 is SGHTA and CDR2 is FQGNSA. The CDR3 covers 18 residues. The CDR3 DNA follows: TGTGCCAGCAGCTTAGCGCTCTTGTCGGTGAACTTCGGCTACGAGCAGTACTTC. It codes for CASSLALLSVNFGYEQYF.

This clonotype was observed a few times. The V gene is TRBV6-5, the J gene TRBJ1-1, with 11 nucleotides matching TRBD1. After removal of 8 bases from V and 6 bases from J, the junction contained 2 bases not matched to a gene. This CDR3 has 12 residues. Germline V gives CDR1 MNHEY, CDR2 SVGAGI. This CDR3 is CASWTGGPEAFF. CDR3 DNA: TGTGCCAGCTGGACAGGGGGCCCTGAAGCTTTCTTT.

The chain has TRBV5-1 and TRBJ1-2; D gene ambiguous. The CDR3 covers 13 residues. Germline V gene data show CDR1 as SGHRS and CDR2 as YFSETQ. V was trimmed by 7 bases and J by 4 bases, leaving 14 bases between them. The CDR3 DNA sequence: TGCGCCAGCCGAGAGGGCGGAACCTATGGCTACACCTTC. Residues: CASREGGTYGYTF.

V and J are TRBV6-2 or TRBV6-3 and TRBJ2-1, with D perhaps TRBD2 (7 bases). Trimming left V 4 bases short and J 3 bases short, with 16 bases between. This CDR3 spans 16 amino acids. Germline CDR1 and CDR2: MNHEY and SVGEGT. The CDR3 bases are TGTGCCAGCAGTTGGGACACAGCGGGGTACTACAATGAGCAGTTCTTC. Translating it yields CASSWDTAGYYNEQFF.

This clonotype was recorded a few times. The rearrangement joins TRBV5-1 to TRBJ2-7; TRBD2 matches at 10 bases. The ends lost 0 bases at V and 0 bases at J; junction bases unmatched: 6. This CDR3 has 17 amino acids. Germline values: CDR1 SGHRS, CDR2 YFSETQ. The CDR3 region is CASSLGWGLASSYEQYF. CDR3 DNA: TGCGCCAGCAGCTTGGGTTGGGGACTAGCGAGCTCCTACGAGCAGTACTTC.

This clonotype was counted a few times. The chain joins TRBV7-9 to TRBJ2-3, with D perhaps TRBD1 (6 bases). Germline-derived CDR1 and CDR2 are SEHNR and FQNEAQ (reference sequence). The CDR3 runs to 14 residues. Trimming took 10 bases from V and 4 from J, leaving 18 bases between them. Here the CDR3 DNA reads TGTGCCACCCACAGGGTCGAAGGGGCAGATACGCAGTATTTT. Amino acids: CATHRVEGADTQYF.

The chain uses TRBV11-2 and TRBJ2-2, with 9 bases that match TRBD2. This CDR3 comprises 16 residues. V was pared by 0 bases and J by 6 bases, with 5 bases of the junction left unmatched. CDR1 SGHAT and CDR2 FQNNGV come from the germline V gene. The chain's CDR3 is CASSLERGRAAGELFF. Here the CDR3 DNA reads TGTGCCAGCAGCTTAGAGCGCGGGAGGGCCGCCGGGGAGCTGTTTTTT.

V gene TRBV5-6 combines with J gene TRBJ2-7; D remains unclear. CDR3 length: 14 residues. Germline V gene lookup returns CDR1 SGHDT and CDR2 YYEEEE. V lost 3 bases, J lost 1 base, and 11 bases lay in between. DNA of the CDR3: TGTGCCAGCAGCTCGCCCCCACCATCCTACGAGCAGTACTTC. This codes for CASSSPPPSYEQYF.

This clonotype was recorded a few times. V and J are TRBV29-1 and TRBJ1-1; D gene ambiguous. This CDR3 is built from 12 residues. Trimming pared 5 bases from V and 5 bases from J, leaving 12 bases between. Germline-derived CDR1 and CDR2 are SQVTM and ANQGSEA. CDR3 nucleotide sequence: TGCAGCGTTAGTGGTCTAGGGACTGAAGCTTTCTTT. Translation: CSVSGLGTEAFF.

This clonotype was seen only a few times. The V call is TRBV12-3 or TRBV12-4, the J call TRBJ2-2; a possible D gene is TRBD2 (6 bases). There are 15 residues in the CDR3. Trimming shortened V by 6 bases and J by 2 bases, and 13 bases separated the two germline ends. CDR3 protein: CASSPYAGNTGELFF. Written as DNA, the CDR3 is TGTGCCAGCAGCCCTTACGCGGGAAACACCGGGGAGCTGTTTTTT.

This clonotype turned up a few times. The chain recombines TRBV28 with TRBJ2-3; TRBD1 matches at 8 bases. The germline V gene has CDR1 MDHEN and CDR2 SYDVKM. This CDR3 has 13 amino acids. Trimming removed 7 bases from V and 4 bases from J; junction bases left unmatched: 4. DNA for the CDR3: TGTGCCAGCACACCAGGGGGCGCAGATACGCAGTATTTT. This codes for CASTPGGADTQYF.

V gene TRBV7-6 combines with J gene TRBJ2-3, with 9 bases lining up with TRBD1. CDR3 length: 16 residues. The trim removed 5 bases at V and 0 bases at J, leaving 6 bases unmatched. CDR1 is SGHVS and CDR2 is FNYEAQ in the germline V gene. CDR3 bases: TGTGCCAGCAGCCTGACAGGGGGAACTAGCACAGATACGCAGTATTTT. This encodes CASSLTGGTSTDTQYF. The full variable domain, its missing parts supplied by reference TRBV7-6 and TRBJ2-3, is GAGVSQSPRYKVTKRGQDVALRCDPISGHVSLYWYRQALGQGPEFLTYFNYEAQQDKSGLPNDRFSAERPEGSISTLTIQRTEQRDSAMYRCASSLTGGTSTDTQYFGPGTRLTVL.

V and J are TRBV11-2 and TRBJ2-1; 8 bases are shared with TRBD1. With 3 bases clipped from V and 3 bases from J, the junction kept 4 bases outside the gene matches. The CDR3 is made up of 15 amino acids. The germline V gene encodes CDR1 SGHAT and CDR2 FQNNGV. The CDR3 region is CASSLMDRVYNEQFF. The CDR3 DNA reads TGTGCCAGCAGCTTGATGGACAGGGTCTACAATGAGCAGTTCTTC.

This chain links TRBV3-1 with TRBJ1-2, with 8 bases matching TRBD1. The CDR3 length is 15 residues. V lost 3 bases, J lost 3 bases, and 6 bases stayed unmatched. Germline loops: CDR1 LGHDT, CDR2 YNNKEL (reference sequence). The CDR3, as DNA: TGTGCCAGCAGCCAGGCAGGGGGCGCCGACTATGGCTACACCTTC. Encoded protein: CASSQAGGADYGYTF.

The V and J genes are TRBV20-1 and TRBJ1-1, with D unresolved. There are 13 residues in the CDR3. Trimming pared 1 base from V and 0 bases from J, leaving 6 bases between. The germline V gene has CDR1 DFQATT and CDR2 SNEGSKA (reference sequence). CDR3 coding DNA: TGCAGTGCTAGAGTAGGATTGAACACTGAAGCTTTCTTT. This translates into CSARVGLNTEAFF.